These T cell receptor beta chains were read from a single sample in a study of cytomegalovirus exposure and HLA in healthy donors. The assay was immunoSEQ multiplex PCR, and TCRdb's table has in-frame clones only and misses some. This sample's table reports under 35,000 clones. The sequenced material came from PBMCs. The source of these receptors is a young man in good health and CMV-seronegative. Both conserved end residues are part of each CDR3. Fields, in order: J gene, D gene, CDR3 length, V gene, CDR3 DNA, CDR3 protein. The D gene is left open where the match is weak.

TRBJ2-1 TRBD2 16 TRBV9 TGTGCCAGCAGCGTAGAAAAGGGAGGGAAAAACAATGAGCAGTTCTTC CASSVEKGGKNNEQFF
TRBJ2-2 NA 13 TRBV7-9 TGTGCCAGCACCCCAGGGAACACCGGGGAGCTGTTTTTT CASTPGNTGELFF
TRBJ2-1 NA 18 TRBV28 TGTGCCAGCAGTTATGCCCCCCACAGGGTGGTCGCCTACAATGAGCAGTTCTTC CASSYAPHRVVAYNEQFF
TRBJ1-5 NA 14 TRBV10-1 TGCGCCAGCAGTGTTTCCCAGACAAAGCAGCCCCAGCATTTT CASSVSQTKQPQHF
TRBJ1-4 NA 15 TRBV9 TGTGCCAGCAGCGTAGACGGCAGGACTAATGAAAAACTGTTTTTT CASSVDGRTNEKLFF
TRBJ2-1 NA 15 TRBV4-3 TGCGCCAGCAGCCAGGGGCCTCTCTCCTACAATGAGCAGTTCTTC CASSQGPLSYNEQFF
TRBJ1-1 NA 13 TRBV5-5 TGTGCCAGCAGGACCTGGCGGGACACTGAAGCTTTCTTT CASRTWRDTEAFF
TRBJ1-1 NA 11 TRBV5-1 TGCGCCAGCAGAGCTTACACTGAAGCTTTCTTT CASRAYTEAFF
TRBJ1-3 NA 15 TRBV9 TGTGCCAGCAGCGATTTTAGTTTCTCTGGAAACACCATATATTTT CASSDFSFSGNTIYF
TRBJ2-7 NA 14 TRBV4-1 TGCGCCAGCAGCCAAGAGACAGTTGTCTACGAGCAGTACTTC CASSQETVVYEQYF
TRBJ2-7 TRBD1 14 TRBV2 TGTGCCAGTTTTGCCGGGACAGACCATCACGAGCAGTACTTC CASFAGTDHHEQYF
TRBJ1-2 NA 16 TRBV6-5 TGTGCCAGCAGTTACTCGACTGCAGCCCTCCGGGGAGGCTACACCTTC CASSYSTAALRGGYTF
TRBJ2-3 NA 14 TRBV6-5 TGTGCCAGCAGCTTGGACTACAGCACAGATACGCAGTATTTT CASSLDYSTDTQYF
TRBJ1-2 NA 15 TRBV19 TGTGCCAGCAATAAACAGGGTATCCCGTTTCGGGGCTACACCTTC CASNKQGIPFRGYTF
TRBJ1-2 TRBD1 14 TRBV5-1 TGCGCCAGCAGCTTGGCCGGGACAGGGGATGGCTACACCTTC CASSLAGTGDGYTF
TRBJ1-5 NA 12 TRBV5-1 TGCGCCAGCAGTGACGGGGATCAGCCCCAGCATTTT CASSDGDQPQHF
TRBJ1-5 NA 16 TRBV19 TGTGCCAGTAGTATGTCAGGGGCCCTAAGCAATCAGCCCCAGCATTTT CASSMSGALSNQPQHF
TRBJ1-1 TRBD1 14 TRBV30 TGTGCCTGGAGTCCCCGGACAGGGGCCGTGGGCGCTTTCTTT CAWSPRTGAVGAFF
TRBJ2-5 NA 17 TRBV7-2 TGTGCCAGCAGCTTAGTCCTGGCTAGCGCCTTTCAAGAGACCCAGTACTTC CASSLVLASAFQETQYF
TRBJ2-3 TRBD2 13 TRBV11-3 TGTGCCAGCAGCTCGGGGGGTACAGATACGCAGTATTTT CASSSGGTDTQYF
TRBJ2-7 NA 15 TRBV4-3 TGCGCCAGCAGCCAAGAACAGGGTCGTTCAAACGAGCAGTACTTC CASSQEQGRSNEQYF
TRBJ1-1 NA 17 TRBV4-2 TGTGCCAGCAGCCAAGTGGCAGCTTCAAAACTAAACACTGAAGCTTTCTTT CASSQVAASKLNTEAFF
TRBJ2-1 TRBD2 17 TRBV6-1 TGTGCCAGCAGTGAGAACCGGGGGACTAGCGTGACACATGAGCAGTTCTTC CASSENRGTSVTHEQFF
TRBJ2-3 NA 12 TRBV2 TGTGCCAGCAGTAAACAGGGTTTGTCGCAGTATTTT CASSKQGLSQYF
TRBJ2-1 NA 15 TRBV6-5 TGTGCCAGCAGTTACTCGAGGGGACTTTACAATGAGCAGTTCTTC CASSYSRGLYNEQFF
TRBJ2-3 NA 12 TRBV6-5 TGTGCCAGCAGTTCAAGCACAGATACGCAGTATTTT CASSSSTDTQYF
TRBJ2-3 TRBD2 13 TRBV6-1 TGTGCCAGCAGTCTGTGGGGAGGGGATACGCAGTATTTT CASSLWGGDTQYF
TRBJ2-1 NA 14 TRBV18 TGTGCCAGCTCGAGAGTAGGGGGAAATTATGAGCAGTTCTTC CASSRVGGNYEQFF
TRBJ2-3 TRBD1 12 TRBV6-5 TGTGCCAGCAGTAACAGGGGCAATACGCAGTATTTT CASSNRGNTQYF
TRBJ1-2 NA 13 TRBV2 TGTGCCAGCAGTGGAGATGACAGCTATGGCTACACCTTC CASSGDDSYGYTF
TRBJ2-1 NA 15 TRBV7-9 TGTGCCAGCACCCACCGTCTAGCGATGCCTCGTGAGCAGTTCTTC CASTHRLAMPREQFF
TRBJ2-7 NA 17 TRBV7-2 TGTGCCAGCAGCCAAAGAGGCGGGGGCCCCAGCTCCTACGAGCAGTACTTC CASSQRGGGPSSYEQYF
TRBJ1-1 TRBD1 12 TRBV28 TGTGCCAGCAATACAGGGGAGACTGAAGCTTTCTTT CASNTGETEAFF
TRBJ2-3 NA 15 TRBV18 TGTGCCAGCTCACGGGCTTTACCTAGCACAGATACGCAGTATTTT CASSRALPSTDTQYF
TRBJ2-2 NA 13 TRBV7-6 TGTGCCAGCAGCTCCAGATACACCGGGGAGCTGTTTTTT CASSSRYTGELFF
TRBJ2-5 NA 15 TRBV19 TGTGCCAGTAGTATTGGGCGCGGGTTCCAAGAGACCCAGTACTTC CASSIGRGFQETQYF
TRBJ1-1 TRBD1 14 TRBV6-1 TGTGCCAGCAGTGCCGGGACAGGGGGCACTGAAGCTTTCTTT CASSAGTGGTEAFF
TRBJ1-2 NA 14 TRBV4-3 TGCGCCAGCAGCCAAGATCGGAGATTCGAGGGCTACACCTTC CASSQDRRFEGYTF
TRBJ1-5 TRBD1 15 TRBV28 TGTGCCAGCAAGGAAACGGGACAGCGAAATCAGCCCCAGCATTTT CASKETGQRNQPQHF
TRBJ2-7 NA 16 TRBV5-6 TGTGCCAGCAGCTTAGGATTAGGAGACAGCGTCCTCGAGCAGTACTTC CASSLGLGDSVLEQYF
TRBJ2-2 TRBD2 19 TRBV7-2 TGTGCCAGCAGTCCTGCTTGGAATGCCCGGACTAGCTACACCGGGGAGCTGTTTTTT CASSPAWNARTSYTGELFF
TRBJ1-6 NA 15 TRBV5-1 TGCGCCAGCAGCTTGGTCGCAGGGAGGGGGTCACCCCTCCACTTT CASSLVAGRGSPLHF
TRBJ2-3 NA 15 TRBV5-1 TGCGCCAGCAGCTTGGCGGGGGTTCGTGCAGATACGCAGTATTTT CASSLAGVRADTQYF